The text below deals with one TCR beta chain. This entry is derived from a study of preoperative IRX-2 immunotherapy in early breast cancer. This CDR3 region has 15 residues. The trim removed 8 bases at V and 9 bases at J, leaving 15 bases unmatched. Germline CDR1 and CDR2: LNHDA and SQIVND (reference sequence). As for treatment: preoperative locoregional IRX-2 cytokine immunotherapy. Samples came from a phase Ib trial of preoperative locoregional IRX-2 cytokine immunotherapy. The table came from immunoSEQ multiplex PCR; TCRdb's copy has only in-frame clones and leaves some out. Here the sample spans approximately 28,000 clones, roughly 75% being singletons.

V gene TRBV19 combines with J gene TRBJ1-5; TRBD1 agrees at 8 bases. The origin of this receptor is a human donor with breast cancer. The material was lymph node tissue, obtained after IRX-2 immunotherapy. The CDR3 nucleotides read TGTGCCAGTTTTCCGGACAGGGTGCCACGTAGGCCCCAGCATTTT. It translates to CASFPDRVPRRPQHF.